A selection of T cell receptor beta chains follows, all from one sample in a study of shared clonotypes between healthy human individuals. Measured with immunoSEQ multiplex PCR; TCRdb has only the in-frame clones, and not every one. Among about 1 million clones listed, approximately 72% were seen once. Sequencing was carried out using memory CD4+ T cells sorted from blood. The source of these receptors is a young man in good health. CDR3s include the opening cysteine and the closing phenylalanine or tryptophan. D genes are given only for firm matches. Not all rows give a size; the values are once, few, many and, for expanded clones, a class.

d_gene,abundance,j_gene,v_gene,CDR3nt,CDR3aa
TRBD1,NA,TRBJ1-5,TRBV4-1,TGCGCCAGCAGCCAAGAGACAGGGCACAATCAGCCCCAGCATTTT,CASSQETGHNQPQHF
NA,NA,TRBJ2-7,TRBV6-1,TGTGCCAGCAGAGAGCCAGGGTTCGAGCAGTACTTC,CASREPGFEQYF
TRBD2,NA,TRBJ2-7,TRBV4-2,TGTGCCAGCAGCTCCACTAGCGGGAGTGGTAGAAAGCAGTACTTC,CASSSTSGSGRKQYF
TRBD2,NA,TRBJ2-7,TRBV5-1,TGCGCCAGCAGCACCGGACTAGCGGGAGGCGAGCAGTACTTC,CASSTGLAGGEQYF
TRBD1,NA,TRBJ2-3,TRBV5-1,TGCGCCAGCAGCTCGGGACAGGGGGCCGGAGATACGCAGTATTTT,CASSSGQGAGDTQYF
NA,few,TRBJ1-5,TRBV18,TGTGCCAGCTCACCACCGGGCAGGTTGTATCAGCCCCAGCATTTT,CASSPPGRLYQPQHF
TRBD1,few,TRBJ1-2,TRBV6-6,TGTGCCAGCACCATACAGGGGGATGGCTACACCTTC,CASTIQGDGYTF
TRBD1,NA,TRBJ1-5,TRBV5-3,TGTGCCAGAAGTCAGGACAGGGGGAGCAATCAGCCCCAGCATTTT,CARSQDRGSNQPQHF
TRBD1,NA,TRBJ1-6,TRBV6-1,TGTGCCAGCAGTGAAAACAGGGGTAATTCACCCCTCCACTTT,CASSENRGNSPLHF
TRBD1,NA,TRBJ2-2,TRBV19,TGTGCCACTGGAGACAGGGCACGTACCGGGGAGCTGTTTTTT,CATGDRARTGELFF
TRBD2,NA,TRBJ2-7,TRBV7-2,TGTGCCAGCAGCTTAGCGGAGAGCGGGGTTGGGTACGAGCAGTACTTC,CASSLAESGVGYEQYF
TRBD1,NA,TRBJ2-2,TRBV5-1,TGCGCCAGCTCCGGGACAGGGGGCGGCGGGGAGCTGTTTTTT,CASSGTGGGGELFF
NA,NA,TRBJ2-1,TRBV7-2,TGTGCCAGCAGCCTAGCGTTGGGGGAGGAGTTCTTC,CASSLALGEEFF
TRBD2,NA,TRBJ2-2,TRBV7-2,TGTGCCAGCAGCCGGAGGACTAGCGGGGGGGCCTCCGGGGAGCTGTTTTTT,CASSRRTSGGASGELFF
NA,NA,TRBJ1-1,TRBV5-1,TGCGCCAGCAGCTTGGGTCAGACGAACACTGAAGCTTTCTTT,CASSLGQTNTEAFF
NA,NA,TRBJ1-1,TRBV5-1,TGCGCCAGCAGCTTACAGGGTAGGACTGAAGCTTTCTTT,CASSLQGRTEAFF
NA,NA,TRBJ1-6,TRBV13,TGTGCCAGCAGCTCCTATTCCGTGGGGGGCTATAATTCACCCCTCCACTTT,CASSSYSVGGYNSPLHF
TRBD1,NA,TRBJ2-2,TRBV18,TGTGCCAGCTCACTGACCGGGACAGCGAACACCGGGGAGCTGTTTTTT,CASSLTGTANTGELFF
NA,NA,TRBJ2-3,TRBV10-3,TGTGCCATCAGTGAGTCGATTAGTCCGGGGGATACGCAGTATTTT,CAISESISPGDTQYF
NA,NA,TRBJ2-5,TRBV6-5,TGTGCCAGCAGTTACGCGGGTTCGGAGACCCAGTACTTC,CASSYAGSETQYF
NA,NA,TRBJ2-3,TRBV7-8,TGTGCCAGCAGCTTAGCAGCTTTCACAGATACGCAGTATTTT,CASSLAAFTDTQYF
TRBD1,NA,TRBJ2-5,TRBV10-1,TGCGCCAGCAGTGGGGGGACAGGAGGTGAGACCCAGTACTTC,CASSGGTGGETQYF
NA,once,TRBJ1-3,TRBV5-1,TGCGCCAGCAGCGTAGGGGGTACAACCATATATTTT,CASSVGGTTIYF
NA,NA,TRBJ2-2,TRBV19,TGTGCCAGTAGAAGGGATCCGAACACCGGGGAGCTGTTTTTT,CASRRDPNTGELFF
TRBD2,once,TRBJ2-7,TRBV2,TGTGCCAGCAGTGGGGGGGGTGGAGGAGTCTCCTACGAGCAGTACTTC,CASSGGGGGVSYEQYF
TRBD2,NA,TRBJ2-2,TRBV4-1,TGCGCCAGCAGCGACCACGGGGGGGCCGACACCGGGGAGCTGTTTTTT,CASSDHGGADTGELFF
TRBD1,NA,TRBJ1-2,TRBV30,TGTGCCTTATACAGGGGGGATGGCTACACCTTC,CALYRGDGYTF
TRBD2,NA,TRBJ2-1,TRBV4-1,TGCGCCAGCAGCCAAGGAGGACTAGCGGGGGGGTACAATGAGCAGTTCTTC,CASSQGGLAGGYNEQFF
NA,many,TRBJ2-3,TRBV10-3,TGTGCCATCAGTGGAGGGCAGCCCCCAGATACGCAGTATTTT,CAISGGQPPDTQYF
TRBD2,NA,TRBJ2-2,TRBV9,TGTGCCAGCAGCGTGGGAGTGACTAGCGGGAAAACCGGGGAGCTGTTTTTT,CASSVGVTSGKTGELFF
NA,NA,TRBJ2-5,TRBV6-1,TGTGCCAGCCAACTGCAGGGGGGCCCAGAGACCCAGTACTTC,CASQLQGGPETQYF
TRBD1,once,TRBJ2-7,TRBV6-1,TGTGCCAGCATCTCCCGGGACAGGGGCTACGAGCAGTACTTC,CASISRDRGYEQYF
TRBD1,few,TRBJ1-5,TRBV12-5,TGTGCTAGTGGTTTGTGGGGGACAGGGGTCCAGCCCCAGCATTTT,CASGLWGTGVQPQHF
TRBD2,NA,TRBJ2-1,TRBV7-2,TGTGCCAGCAGCCCCGGAGCGGGGGGGCCTTACAATGAGCAGTTCTTC,CASSPGAGGPYNEQFF
TRBD2,NA,TRBJ2-5,TRBV5-1,TGCGCCAGCAGCCGTCTGGCGGGAGAGAACCAAGAGACCCAGTACTTC,CASSRLAGENQETQYF
TRBD1,few,TRBJ1-4,TRBV7-2,TGTGCCAGCAGCCCCGTGGGAGGGGGCTTTGAAAAACTGTTTTTT,CASSPVGGGFEKLFF
TRBD1,NA,TRBJ1-5,TRBV19,TGTGCCAGTAAACCGGACAGGGCAAAGGGGACCCAGCATTTT,CASKPDRAKGTQHF
NA,once,TRBJ2-7,TRBV18,TGTGCCAGCTCACCGAGGGGGGCGGACGAGCAGTACTTC,CASSPRGADEQYF